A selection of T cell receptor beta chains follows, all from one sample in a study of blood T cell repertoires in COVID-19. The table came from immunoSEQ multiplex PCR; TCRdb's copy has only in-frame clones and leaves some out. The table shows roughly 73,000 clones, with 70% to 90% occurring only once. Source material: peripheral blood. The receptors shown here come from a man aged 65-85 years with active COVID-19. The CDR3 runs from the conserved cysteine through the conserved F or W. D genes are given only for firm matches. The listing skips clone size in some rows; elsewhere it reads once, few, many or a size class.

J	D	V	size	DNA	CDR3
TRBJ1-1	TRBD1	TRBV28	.	TGTGCCAGCAGTCCCCCCGGCAGGGGGTGGACTGAAGCTTTCTTT	CASSPPGRGWTEAFF
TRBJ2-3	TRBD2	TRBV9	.	TGTGCCAGCAGCGCGGGGACTAGGGGGGATACGCAGTATTTT	CASSAGTRGDTQYF
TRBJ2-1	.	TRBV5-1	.	TGCGCCAGCAGCTTGGAAAGGGGTGAGCAGTTCTTC	CASSLERGEQFF
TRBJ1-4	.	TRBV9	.	TGTGCCAGCAGCGTAGCCCCTCCAGGTGAAGGTGAAAAACTGTTTTTT	CASSVAPPGEGEKLFF
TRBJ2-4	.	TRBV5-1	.	TGCGCCAGCAGCCCGGGGGGCCGGTGGTACTTC	CASSPGGRWYF
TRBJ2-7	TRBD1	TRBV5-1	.	TGCGCCAGCAGCGGAACAGGGGGCGGAGGGGAGCAGTACTTC	CASSGTGGGGEQYF
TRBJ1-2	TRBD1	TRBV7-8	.	TGTGCCAGCAGCCCCGGACAGGGCCAAAGCTACACCTTC	CASSPGQGQSYTF
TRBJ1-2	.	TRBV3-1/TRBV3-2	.	TGTGCCAGCAGACTTGGCGGGCAGCGGGGCTACACCTTC	CASRLGGQRGYTF
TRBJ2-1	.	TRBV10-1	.	TGCGCCAGCAGTGAGGCAGCGGAGGGTCCCAATGAGCAGTTCTTC	CASSEAAEGPNEQFF
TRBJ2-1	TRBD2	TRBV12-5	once	TGTGCTAGTGGTTTGGACTCCTGGCGGGAGCTCCTAAGCTCCTACAATGAGCAGTTCTTC	CASGLDSWRELLSSYNEQFF
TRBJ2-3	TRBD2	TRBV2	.	TGTGCCAACCCCCCACCCGGGACTAGTGCGGATTTT	CANPPPGTSADF
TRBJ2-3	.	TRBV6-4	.	TGTGCCAGCAGTGACCGGTGGGCCCTGGCGCACACAGATACGCAGTATTTT	CASSDRWALAHTDTQYF
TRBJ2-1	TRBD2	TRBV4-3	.	TGCGCCAGCAGCCTCGGACTAGCGGATACTTATGAGCAGTTCTTC	CASSLGLADTYEQFF
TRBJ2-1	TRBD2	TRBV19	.	TGTGCCAGTACCCGTAGGGTACTAGCGGCTTGGAATGAGCAGTTCTTC	CASTRRVLAAWNEQFF
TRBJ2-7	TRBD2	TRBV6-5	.	TGTGCCAGCAGACCTCCCGCGGGAGTGGGGAACGAGCAGTACTTC	CASRPPAGVGNEQYF
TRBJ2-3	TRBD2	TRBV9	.	TGTGCCAGCAGCGTATGGGGAGCGGGGGGCACAGATACGCAGTATTTT	CASSVWGAGGTDTQYF
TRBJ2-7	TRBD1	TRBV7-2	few	TGTGCCAGCAGCTCACAGGGGGCGGTCTACGAGCAGTACTTC	CASSSQGAVYEQYF
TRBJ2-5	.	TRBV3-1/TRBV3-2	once	TGTGCCAGCAGCCACATGGAAGGGGCGCCCCAGTACTTC	CASSHMEGAPQYF
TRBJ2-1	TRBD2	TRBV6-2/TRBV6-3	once	TGTGCCAGCAGTTACACCCCTCGGGGGGACAATGAGCAGTTCTTC	CASSYTPRGDNEQFF
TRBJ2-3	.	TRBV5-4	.	TGTGCCAGCAGCGCTGGGGCCCTGCCAGATACGCAGTATTTT	CASSAGALPDTQYF
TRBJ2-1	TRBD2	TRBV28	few	TGTGCCACCTCCCGTCCATGGGCGGGAGGGCACAATGAGCAGTTCTTC	CATSRPWAGGHNEQFF
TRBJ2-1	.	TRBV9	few	TGTGCCAGCAGCGTAGGGCCCGACTCCTACAATGAGCAGTTCTTC	CASSVGPDSYNEQFF
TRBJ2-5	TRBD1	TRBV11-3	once	TGTGCCAGCAGCCTGGGACAGACCCGGGAGACCCAGTACTTC	CASSLGQTRETQYF
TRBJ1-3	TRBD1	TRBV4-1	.	TGCGCCAGCAGCCAAGATAGGGACAGGGGAGACTCTGGAAACACCATATATTTT	CASSQDRDRGDSGNTIYF
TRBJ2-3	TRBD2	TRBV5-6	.	TGTGCCAGCAGCTTGGGGGCCAGCGGGAACGCGGCAGATACGCAGTATTTT	CASSLGASGNAADTQYF
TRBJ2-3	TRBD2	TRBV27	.	TGTGCCAGCAGTTTATCGGGGGTAGCGGGAGCCAAGGTGAATACGCAGTATTTT	CASSLSGVAGAKVNTQYF
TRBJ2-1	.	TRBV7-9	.	TGTGCCAGCAGCCCGGGGGGCGGGAGTGGGGGTGAGCAGTTCTTC	CASSPGGGSGGEQFF
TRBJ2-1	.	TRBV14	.	TGTGCCAGCAGCCAGCGGGTTGGCGAGCAGTTCTTC	CASSQRVGEQFF
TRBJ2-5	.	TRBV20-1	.	TGCAGTGCTAACAAGGAGACCCAGTACTTC	CSANKETQYF
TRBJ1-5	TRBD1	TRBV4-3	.	TGCGCCAGCAGCCAAGATTTGACAGGGTATCAGCCCCAGCATTTT	CASSQDLTGYQPQHF
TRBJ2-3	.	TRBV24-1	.	TGTGCCACCAGTGATTTGGGTCGGGGGCAGTATTTT	CATSDLGRGQYF
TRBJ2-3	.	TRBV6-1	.	TGTGCCAGCAGTGAGGGACATACAGAAGATACGCAGTATTTT	CASSEGHTEDTQYF
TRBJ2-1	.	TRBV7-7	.	TGTGCTAGCAGCTTAGGGCTAGGCAAAGGGAGTGAGCAGTTCTTC	CASSLGLGKGSEQFF
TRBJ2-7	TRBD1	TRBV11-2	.	TGTGCCAGCAGCTCCCGAGGACAGGGTGGCTCCTACGAGCAGTACTTC	CASSSRGQGGSYEQYF
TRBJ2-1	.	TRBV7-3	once	TGTGCCAGCAGCCCACAACCCGGGACCTACAATGAGCAGTTCTTC	CASSPQPGTYNEQFF
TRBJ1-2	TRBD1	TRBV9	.	TGTGCCAGCAGCCCAACGACAGGGCCTAACTATGGCTACACCTTC	CASSPTTGPNYGYTF
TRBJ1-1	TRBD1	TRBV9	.	TGTGCCAGCAGACGGGACAGCATGAACACTGAAGCTTTCTTT	CASRRDSMNTEAFF
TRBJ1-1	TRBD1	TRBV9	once	TGTGCCAGCAGCGTGACAGGGGGCCCTGAAGCTTTCTTT	CASSVTGGPEAFF
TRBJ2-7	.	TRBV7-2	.	TGTGCCAGCAGCTCGTACAGCGGCGGGGACTACGAGCAGTACTTC	CASSSYSGGDYEQYF
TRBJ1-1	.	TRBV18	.	TGTGCCAGCTCAGAGGAAAACCTGGCAGGGCACACTGAAGCTTTCTTT	CASSEENLAGHTEAFF
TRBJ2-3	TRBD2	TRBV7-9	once	TGTGCCAGCAGCCCACTAGCGGGAGCCGGCACAGATACGCAGTATTTT	CASSPLAGAGTDTQYF
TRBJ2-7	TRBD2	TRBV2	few	TGTGCCAGCACCGGGACTAGGGCCTACGAGCAGTACTTC	CASTGTRAYEQYF
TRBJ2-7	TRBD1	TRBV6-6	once	TGTGCCAGTAGACAGGGGGCGGGTTCCTACGAGCAGTACTTC	CASRQGAGSYEQYF
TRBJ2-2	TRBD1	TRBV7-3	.	TGTGCCAGCAGCCCCCCGGGACAGCGAAACACCGGGGAGCTGTTTTTT	CASSPPGQRNTGELFF
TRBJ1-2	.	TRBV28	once	TGTGCCAGCAACCAGGGTGAGCTTGGCTACACCTTC	CASNQGELGYTF
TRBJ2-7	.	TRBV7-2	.	TGTGCCAGCAGCTTAGCCCTCGGCGAGCAGTACTTC	CASSLALGEQYF